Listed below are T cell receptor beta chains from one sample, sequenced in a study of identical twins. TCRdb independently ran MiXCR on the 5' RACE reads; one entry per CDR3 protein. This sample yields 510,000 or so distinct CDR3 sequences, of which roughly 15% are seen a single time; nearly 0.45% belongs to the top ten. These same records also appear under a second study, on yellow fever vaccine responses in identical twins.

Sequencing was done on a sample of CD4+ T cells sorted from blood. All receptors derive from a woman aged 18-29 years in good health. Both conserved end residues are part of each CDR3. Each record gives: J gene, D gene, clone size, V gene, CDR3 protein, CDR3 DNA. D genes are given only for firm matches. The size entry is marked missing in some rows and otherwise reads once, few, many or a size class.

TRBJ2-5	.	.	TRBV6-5	CASSYSGQKAGETQYF	TGTGCCAGCAGTTACTCGGGACAGAAAGCGGGGGAGACCCAGTACTTC
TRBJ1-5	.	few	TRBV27	CASGGGGGQPQHF	TGTGCCAGCGGGGGGGGCGGTGGGCAGCCCCAGCATTTT
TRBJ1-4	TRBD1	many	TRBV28	CASSLLPTGVAEKLFF	TGTGCCAGCAGTTTACTGCCGACAGGGGTGGCTGAAAAACTGTTTTTT
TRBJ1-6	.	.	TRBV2	CASSQRTAADSPLHF	TGTGCCAGCAGTCAAAGGACGGCGGCGGATTCACCCCTCCACTTT
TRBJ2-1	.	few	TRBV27	CASSQAGPYNEQFF	TGTGCCAGCAGCCAAGCAGGCCCCTACAATGAGCAGTTCTTC
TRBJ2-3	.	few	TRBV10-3	CAISNRDLPTDTQYF	TGTGCCATCAGTAACCGGGACTTACCCACAGATACGCAGTATTTT
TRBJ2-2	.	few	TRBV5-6	CASSLDTLAWELFF	TGTGCCAGCAGCTTGGATACTCTAGCGTGGGAGCTGTTTTTT
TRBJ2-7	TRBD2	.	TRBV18	CASSPISGGERYF	TGTGCCAGCTCACCGATTAGCGGGGGGGAGCGGTACTTC
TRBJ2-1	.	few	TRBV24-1	CATSDSSLPGTSQFF	TGTGCCACCAGTGACTCCAGCTTACCCGGGACTTCACAGTTCTTC
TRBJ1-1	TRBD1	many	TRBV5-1	CASSQRTGENTEAFF	TGCGCCAGCAGCCAACGGACAGGAGAGAACACTGAAGCTTTCTTT
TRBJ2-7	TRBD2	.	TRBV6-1	CASRPSGTKDEQYF	TGTGCCAGCAGGCCCTCCGGGACTAAGGACGAGCAGTACTTC
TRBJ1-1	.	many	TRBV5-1	CASSQDGVVTEAFF	TGCGCCAGCAGCCAAGACGGTGTGGTCACTGAAGCTTTCTTT
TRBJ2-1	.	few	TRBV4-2	CASSQENPAGGQFF	TGTGCCAGCAGCCAAGAAAATCCAGCGGGTGGGCAGTTCTTC
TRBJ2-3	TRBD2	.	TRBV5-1	CASSLSVTSPSTDTQYF	TGCGCCAGCAGCTTGTCCGTGACTAGCCCTAGCACAGATACGCAGTATTTT
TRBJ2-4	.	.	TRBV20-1	CSARPATGKNIQYF	TGCAGTGCTAGACCCGCTACAGGGAAAAACATTCAGTACTTC
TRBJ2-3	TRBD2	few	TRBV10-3	CAISDGRGGPAQYF	TGTGCCATCAGTGATGGGCGGGGGGGCCCCGCGCAGTATTTT
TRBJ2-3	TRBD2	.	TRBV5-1	CASSYGLAGATRDTDTQYF	TGCGCCAGCAGCTACGGACTAGCGGGGGCCACCAGAGACACAGATACGCAGTATTTT
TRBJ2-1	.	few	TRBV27	CASSVLASSYNEQFF	TGTGCCAGCAGCGTCCTGGCAAGCTCCTACAATGAGCAGTTCTTC
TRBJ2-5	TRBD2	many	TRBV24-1	CATGSDTPGLAGGLGETQYF	TGTGCCACAGGCAGCGACACACCGGGACTAGCGGGGGGATTAGGAGAGACCCAGTACTTC
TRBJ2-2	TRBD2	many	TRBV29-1	CSAVAGDIDAGELFF	TGCAGCGCCGTAGCGGGAGATATAGACGCCGGGGAGCTGTTTTTT
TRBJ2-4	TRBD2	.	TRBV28	CASSFAGGAKNIQYF	TGTGCCAGCAGTTTCGCGGGGGGGGCCAAAAACATTCAGTACTTC
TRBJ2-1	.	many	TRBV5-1	CASSLASTVNEQFF	TGCGCCAGCAGCTTGGCCTCCACTGTTAATGAGCAGTTCTTC
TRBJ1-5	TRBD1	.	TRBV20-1	CSARRQGTDNQPQHF	TGCAGTGCTAGACGACAGGGGACGGACAATCAGCCCCAGCATTTT
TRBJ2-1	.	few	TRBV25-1	CASSDHGLLNEQFF	TGTGCCAGCAGTGACCACGGACTACTCAATGAGCAGTTCTTC
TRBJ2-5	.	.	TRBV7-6	CASSLGPSVVQETQYF	TGTGCCAGCAGCTTAGGGCCTAGCGTAGTCCAAGAGACCCAGTACTTC
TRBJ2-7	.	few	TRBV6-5	CASSYGSGTSYEQYF	TGTGCCAGCAGTTACGGCTCAGGGACATCCTACGAGCAGTACTTC
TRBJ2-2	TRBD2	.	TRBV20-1	CSAVSGTSGSTGELFF	TGCAGTGCTGTTTCGGGGACTAGCGGGAGTACCGGGGAGCTGTTTTTT
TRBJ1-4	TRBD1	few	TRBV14	CASSPGDRVNEKLFF	TGTGCCAGCAGCCCCGGGGACAGGGTTAATGAAAAACTGTTTTTT
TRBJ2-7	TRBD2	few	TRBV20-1	CSALGTSGRSSYEQYF	TGCAGTGCGTTGGGGACTAGCGGGAGAAGCTCCTACGAGCAGTACTTC
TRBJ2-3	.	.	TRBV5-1	CASSLTGMGTDTQYF	TGCGCCAGCAGCTTAACAGGGATGGGGACAGATACGCAGTATTTT
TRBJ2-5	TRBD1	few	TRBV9	CASSVDWTGSGTQYF	TGTGCCAGCAGCGTAGACTGGACAGGGAGTGGGACCCAGTACTTC
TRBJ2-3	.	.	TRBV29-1	CSVSGVFPPLHSTDTQYF	TGCAGCGTTTCAGGAGTCTTTCCTCCCCTACATAGCACAGATACGCAGTATTTT
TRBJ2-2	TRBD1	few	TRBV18	CASSQRQGTNTGELFF	TGTGCCAGCTCACAACGACAGGGCACGAACACCGGGGAGCTGTTTTTT
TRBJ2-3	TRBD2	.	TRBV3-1	CASSQLKTSGTGDTQYF	TGTGCCAGCAGCCAACTTAAGACTAGCGGGACGGGAGATACGCAGTATTTT
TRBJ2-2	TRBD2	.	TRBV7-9	CASSLGSGPTGELFF	TGTGCCAGCAGCTTAGGTAGCGGGCCCACCGGGGAGCTGTTTTTT
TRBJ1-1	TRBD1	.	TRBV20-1	CSAGQGVEAFF	TGCAGTGCTGGACAGGGTGTTGAAGCTTTCTTT
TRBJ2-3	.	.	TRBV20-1	CSASHTSTDTQYF	TGCAGTGCTAGCCACACTAGCACAGATACGCAGTATTTT
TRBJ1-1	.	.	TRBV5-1	CASSLGATGKNTEAFF	TGCGCCAGCAGCTTGGGAGCGACAGGAAAGAACACTGAAGCTTTCTTT
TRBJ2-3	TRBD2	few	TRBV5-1	CASSWGSSGSSTDTQYF	TGCGCCAGCAGCTGGGGGTCTAGCGGGAGCAGCACAGATACGCAGTATTTT
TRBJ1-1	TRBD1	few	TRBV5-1	CASSTALGTGGEAFF	TGCGCCAGCAGCACCGCCCTCGGGACAGGGGGTGAAGCTTTCTTT
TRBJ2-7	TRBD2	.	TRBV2	CASSSLLAGDYEQYF	TGTGCCAGCAGTTCACTACTAGCGGGAGATTACGAGCAGTACTTC
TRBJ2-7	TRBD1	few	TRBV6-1	CASSDPGQPYEQYF	TGTGCCAGCAGTGATCCGGGACAGCCCTACGAGCAGTACTTC
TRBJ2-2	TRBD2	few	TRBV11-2	CASSWGLAGVTGELFF	TGTGCCAGCAGCTGGGGACTAGCGGGGGTTACCGGGGAGCTGTTTTTT
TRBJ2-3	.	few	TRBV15	CATSRVSSTDTQYF	TGTGCCACCAGCAGAGTTTCTAGCACAGATACGCAGTATTTT
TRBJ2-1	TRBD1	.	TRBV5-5	CASSRDRGQYNEQFF	TGTGCCAGCAGCCGGGACAGGGGGCAATACAATGAGCAGTTCTTC
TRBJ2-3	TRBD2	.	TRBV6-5	CASSYSRLAGGGDTQYF	TGTGCCAGCAGTTACTCGCGACTAGCGGGAGGGGGTGATACGCAGTATTTT
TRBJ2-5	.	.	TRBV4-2	CASSQALGSETQYF	TGTGCCAGCAGCCAAGCACTAGGATCGGAGACCCAGTACTTC
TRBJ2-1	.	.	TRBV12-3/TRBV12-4	CASSLVGREQFF	TGTGCCAGCAGTTTAGTTGGGCGTGAGCAGTTCTTC
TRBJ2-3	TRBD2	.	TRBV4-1	CASSPGLGEPQYF	TGCGCCAGCAGCCCGGGACTAGGAGAACCGCAGTATTTT
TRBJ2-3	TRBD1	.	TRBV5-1	CASSLTTGVNTDTQYF	TGCGCCAGCAGCTTGACGACAGGGGTGAACACAGATACGCAGTATTTT
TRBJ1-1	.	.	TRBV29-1	CSVEEHSMNTEAFF	TGCAGCGTTGAAGAGCATAGCATGAACACTGAAGCTTTCTTT
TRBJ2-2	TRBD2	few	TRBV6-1	CASAGASGSTNTGELFF	TGTGCCAGCGCTGGGGCTAGCGGGAGTACGAACACCGGGGAGCTGTTTTTT
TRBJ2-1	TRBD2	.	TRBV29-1	CSVDPYLSGGPYNEQFF	TGCAGCGTTGATCCCTACCTTAGCGGGGGGCCTTACAATGAGCAGTTCTTC
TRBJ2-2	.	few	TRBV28	CASRGAVTGELFF	TGTGCCAGCAGGGGGGCGGTCACCGGGGAGCTGTTTTTT
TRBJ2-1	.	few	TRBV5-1	CASSLGGYNDGQFF	TGCGCCAGCAGCTTGGGGGGATACAATGATGGGCAGTTCTTC